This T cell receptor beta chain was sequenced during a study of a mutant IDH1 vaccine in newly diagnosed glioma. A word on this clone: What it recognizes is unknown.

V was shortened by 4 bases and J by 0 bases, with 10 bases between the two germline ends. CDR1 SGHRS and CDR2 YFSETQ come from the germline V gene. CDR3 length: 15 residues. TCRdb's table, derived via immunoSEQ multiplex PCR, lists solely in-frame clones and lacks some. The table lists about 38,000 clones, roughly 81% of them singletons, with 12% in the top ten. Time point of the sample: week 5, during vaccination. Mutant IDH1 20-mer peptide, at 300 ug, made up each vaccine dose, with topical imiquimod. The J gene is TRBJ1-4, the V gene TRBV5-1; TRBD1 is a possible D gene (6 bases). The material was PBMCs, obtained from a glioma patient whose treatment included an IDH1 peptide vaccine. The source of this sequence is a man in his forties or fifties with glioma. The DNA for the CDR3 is TGCGCCAGCAGCCTCCGACAGGCAACTAATGAAAAACTGTTTTTT. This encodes CASSLRQATNEKLFF.